What follows are 27 T cell receptor beta chains derived from one specimen sequenced in a study of blood T cell dynamics during melanoma immunotherapy. TCRdb keeps only in-frame clones here, not all; method: immunoSEQ multiplex PCR. The sample lists roughly 30,000 clones; approximately 88% were seen once. As for time point: week 3, after first cycle of checkpoint inhibitor. The input for sequencing was blood, taken from a patient treated with checkpoint blockade. The receptors here all came from a human donor with melanoma.

The chain recombines TRBV11-3 with TRBJ2-5, with TRBD1 matching 9 bases. The CDR3 is made up of 15 amino acids. Germline V CDR1 and CDR2: SGHNT, YENEEA. Trimming removed 3 bases from V and 2 bases from J; junction bases left unmatched: 4. The CDR3 DNA is TGTGCCAGCAGCTTGGGGACAGGGTCACAAGAGACCCAGTACTTC. Translation gives CASSLGTGSQETQYF.

The V gene is TRBV2, the J gene TRBJ2-7, with D maybe TRBD1 (5 bases). CDR3 length: 15 amino acids. Germline V gene lookup returns CDR1 SNHLY and CDR2 FYNNEI. Trimming pared 1 base from V and 2 bases from J, leaving 12 bases between. The CDR3 loop reads CASSEEWGRAYEQYF. The CDR3 nucleotides are TGTGCCAGCAGTGAAGAATGGGGCAGGGCCTACGAGCAGTACTTC.

The chain combines TRBV11-2 with TRBJ2-5; D is unclear. Germline V gene data show CDR1 as SGHAT and CDR2 as FQNNGV. V lost 2 bases, J lost 2 bases, and 12 bases lay in between. The CDR3 has 15 amino acids. The CDR3 here is CASSLNRREQETQYF. The CDR3, as DNA: TGTGCCAGCAGCTTAAACCGTAGAGAACAAGAGACCCAGTACTTC.

The chain uses TRBV6-5 and TRBJ2-2; no reliable D call. CDR1 MNHEY and CDR2 SVGAGI come from the germline V gene. The CDR3 loop spans 14 amino acids. V was pared by 5 bases and J by 1 base, with 8 bases between. The DNA for the CDR3 is TGTGCCAGCAGTCTGGACGGGAACACCGGGGAGCTGTTTTTT. The encoded protein is CASSLDGNTGELFF.

The CDR3 spells CASRQGIDTGELFF. The CDR3 nucleotides are TGTGCCAGCAGACAGGGGATAGACACCGGGGAGCTGTTTTTT. This rearrangement joins TRBV6-5 to TRBJ2-2; 7 bases line up with TRBD1. The CDR3 loop spans 14 amino acids. V dropped 6 bases and J dropped 3; count of bases not matched to a gene: 4. Germline lookup yields CDR1 MNHEY and CDR2 SVGAGI.

This chain joins TRBV5-1 and TRBJ2-7; possibly TRBD2 for D (5 bases). Germline V gives CDR1 SGHRS, CDR2 YFSETQ. The CDR3 runs 14 residues. V dropped 0 bases and J dropped 2 bases, with 9 bases sitting between them. Here the CDR3 DNA reads TGCGCCAGCAGCTTGGACGGGAAGGCCTACGAGCAGTACTTC. Its protein product is CASSLDGKAYEQYF.

This rearrangement joins TRBV20-1 to TRBJ1-1; D uncertain. This CDR3 region has 11 residues. V was cut by 6 bases and J by 10 bases, with 15 bases left in between. The germline V gene has CDR1 DFQATT and CDR2 SNEGSKA (reference sequence). The CDR3 DNA sequence: TGCAGTGCCGCTTCGGGTTATGGAGCTTTCTTT. This sequence encodes CSAASGYGAFF.

The chain joins TRBV5-1 to TRBJ2-1; D not certain. The germline CDR1 and CDR2 sequences are SGHRS and YFSETQ. This CDR3 contains 13 residues. Trimming cost V 0 bases and J 6 bases, with 7 bases left between them. CDR3 in DNA: TGCGCCAGCAGCTTGGGACTGTTCAATGAGCAGTTCTTC. Its translation is CASSLGLFNEQFF.

The rearrangement uses TRBV10-3 and TRBJ2-7, with D perhaps matching TRBD1 (6 bases). V shed 5 bases and J shed 6 bases, with 11 bases lying between them. Per germline, CDR1 ENHRY and CDR2 SYGVKD. This CDR3 has 12 amino acids. Here the CDR3 DNA reads TGTGCCATCAGTTCCACAGGGTCCGAGCAGTACTTC. Translation: CAISSTGSEQYF.

V gene TRBV6-5 combines with J gene TRBJ2-3; no definite D call. This CDR3 has 14 amino acids. Germline V CDR1 and CDR2: MNHEY, SVGAGI. Trimming left V 4 bases short and J 2 bases short, with 10 bases between. CDR3 loop: CASSFRRYTDTQYF. The CDR3 DNA is TGTGCCAGCAGTTTTCGACGGTACACAGATACGCAGTATTTT.

The V and J genes are TRBV7-6 and TRBJ2-1; 9 bases agree with TRBD2. The CDR3 extends over 16 amino acids. The V segment lost 4 bases and the J segment 5 bases; nucleotides outside the gene matches: 9. The V gene's germline CDR1 is SGHVS and CDR2 FNYEAQ. CDR3 region: CASSSIAGAIHNEQFF. CDR3 bases: TGTGCCAGCAGCTCCATAGCGGGAGCCATCCACAATGAGCAGTTCTTC.

This chain joins TRBV10-3 and TRBJ2-7; TRBD2 matches 12 bases. Germline V gene lookup returns CDR1 ENHRY and CDR2 SYGVKD. The V segment lost 8 bases and the J segment 3 bases; nucleotides outside the gene matches: 2. The CDR3 covers 13 residues. This CDR3 reads CAISTSGSYEQYF. The CDR3 bases are TGTGCCATCTCGACTAGCGGGAGCTACGAGCAGTACTTC.

The chain combines TRBV6-6 with TRBJ1-1; TRBD1 matches at 8 bases. Germline CDR1 and CDR2: MNHNY and SVGAGI (reference sequence). V shed 0 bases, J shed 2 bases, and the junction held 5 bases outside the gene matches. The CDR3 covers 16 residues. The CDR3: CASSYSGTGLNTEAFF. The CDR3 DNA is TGTGCCAGCAGTTACTCGGGGACAGGACTAAACACTGAAGCTTTCTTT.

The V gene is TRBV7-9, the J gene TRBJ2-3; 11 bases are shared with TRBD2. V was pared by 5 bases and J by 6 bases, with 4 bases of the junction left unmatched. Germline loops: CDR1 SEHNR, CDR2 FQNEAQ (reference sequence). The CDR3 length is 14 residues. The CDR3 here is CASSTLAGVDTQYF. CDR3 nucleotides: TGTGCCAGCAGCACACTAGCGGGAGTGGATACGCAGTATTTT. Using reference TRBV7-9 and TRBJ2-3 for the parts outside the CDR3, the full variable domain is DTGVSQNPRHKITKRGQNVTFRCDPISEHNRLYWYRQTLGQGPEFLTYFQNEAQLEKSRLLSDRFSAERPKGSFSTLEIQRTEQGDSAMYLCASSTLAGVDTQYFGPGTRLTVL.

In this sample, this clone turned up a few times. The chain uses TRBV7-3 and TRBJ1-1, with D perhaps TRBD1 (5 bases). Germline CDR1 and CDR2: SGHTA and FQGTGA. Trimming took off 0 bases at V and 1 base at J, with 9 bases between the two ends. This CDR3 is 15 amino acids long. The CDR3 nucleotides are TGTGCCAGCAGCTTAACCGGGGGACCGAACACTGAAGCTTTCTTT. Translating it yields CASSLTGGPNTEAFF.

CDR3 coding DNA: TGTGCCAGCAGCCCCCTTATTTTTTCTGACAATGAGCAGTTCTTC. This encodes CASSPLIFSDNEQFF. The chain joins TRBV28 to TRBJ2-1; D uncertain. V lost 6 bases and J lost 5, with 17 bases in between. The CDR3 spans 15 residues. CDR1 is MDHEN, CDR2 SYDVKM, per germline.

The V call is TRBV7-2, the J call TRBJ1-1; D possibly corresponds to TRBD1 (6 bases). The germline CDR1 and CDR2 sequences are SGHTA and FQGNSA. This CDR3 has 14 residues. Between the trimmed V and J ends, which lost 3 bases and 2 bases, there was a span of 10 bases. This CDR3 reads CASSFRTVNTEAFF. CDR3 sequence (DNA): TGTGCCAGCAGCTTCCGGACAGTCAACACTGAAGCTTTCTTT.

V and J are TRBV19 and TRBJ1-2; D possibly corresponds to TRBD1 (5 bases). Germline loops: CDR1 LNHDA, CDR2 SQIVND (reference sequence). The CDR3 has 11 residues. The ends were cut back, 4 bases at V and 9 bases at J, with 9 bases in the middle. This chain's CDR3 is CASSSHRSYTF. CDR3 nucleotides: TGTGCCAGTAGTAGTCACAGGAGCTACACCTTC.

This chain uses TRBV4-2 with TRBJ2-5; 7 nucleotides align to TRBD1. Unmatched junction bases numbered 12, after V lost 1 base and J lost 1 base. Germline V gives CDR1 LGHNA, CDR2 YNFKEQ. The CDR3 totals 18 residues. The CDR3 DNA sequence: TGTGCCAGCAGCCAAGTGAACAGGGGAAGGACGGGCCAAGAGACCCAGTACTTC. It specifies CASSQVNRGRTGQETQYF.

The CDR3 sequence is CASSLTSGGGRETQYF. DNA of the CDR3: TGTGCCAGCAGTCTGACTAGCGGGGGGGGACGAGAGACCCAGTACTTC. This chain uses TRBV6-4 with TRBJ2-5; 14 bases fit TRBD2. Germline CDR1 MRHNA, CDR2 SNTAGT. With V trimmed by 5 bases and J by 4 bases, 6 bases remained unmatched. CDR3 length: 16 residues.

This chain connects TRBV13 to TRBJ2-7; 10 bases agree with TRBD1. The CDR3 has 16 residues. The germline V gene encodes CDR1 PRHDT and CDR2 FYEKMQ (reference sequence). V trimming: 5 bases; J trimming: 0 bases; junction bases outside the gene matches: 7. The CDR3 protein is CASSAGQGVFSYEQYF. The CDR3 DNA is TGTGCCAGCAGCGCAGGACAGGGGGTGTTCTCCTACGAGCAGTACTTC.

The J gene is TRBJ2-1, the V gene TRBV7-9, with 8 bases aligning to TRBD2. CDR3 length equals 17 residues. Germline trimming cut 1 base from V and 3 bases from J; bases unmatched to any gene: 8. The germline gives CDR1 SEHNR, CDR2 FQNEAQ (reference sequence). The CDR3 coding sequence is TGTGCCAGCAGCTTAGGGAAAGGACTAGCCTACTACAATGAGCAGTTCTTC. It translates to CASSLGKGLAYYNEQFF. The full variable domain, completed using reference TRBV7-9 and TRBJ2-1, is DTGVSQNPRHKITKRGQNVTFRCDPISEHNRLYWYRQTLGQGPEFLTYFQNEAQLEKSRLLSDRFSAERPKGSFSTLEIQRTEQGDSAMYLCASSLGKGLAYYNEQFFGPGTRLTVL.

V usage is TRBV27 and J usage is TRBJ1-2, with D unresolved. The V gene's germline CDR1 is MNHEY and CDR2 SMNVEV (reference sequence). The CDR3 consists of 13 residues. V gave up 3 bases and J gave up 3 bases, with 8 bases separating them. This CDR3 reads CASSFWQDYGYTF. The CDR3 nucleotides are TGTGCCAGCAGTTTTTGGCAGGACTATGGCTACACCTTC.

J is TRBJ2-3 and V is TRBV11-3; tentatively, D is TRBD2 (5 bases). The length of the CDR3 is 15 residues. The germline gives CDR1 SGHNT, CDR2 YENEEA. The germline V and J ends were trimmed by 5 bases and 2 bases, with 14 bases remaining between them. CDR3: CASSLHGENTDTQYF. The CDR3 DNA is TGTGCCAGCAGCCTCCATGGGGAGAACACAGATACGCAGTATTTT.

The chain uses TRBV6-6 and TRBJ1-1, with 10 positions matching TRBD1. Germline V gives CDR1 MNHNY, CDR2 SVGAGI (reference sequence). Unmatched junction bases numbered 10, after V lost 6 bases and J lost 9 bases. This CDR3 has 14 amino acids. As DNA, the CDR3 is TGTGCCAGCAGCCTGGGGACAGGGGAGAGAAAAGCTTTCTTT. This translates into CASSLGTGERKAFF.

The chain is built from TRBV9 and TRBJ1-5; unclear D gene. CDR1 and CDR2 from the germline V gene are SGDLS and YYNGEE. V lost 1 base, J lost 1 base, and 6 bases lay in between. This CDR3 has 14 residues. CDR3 amino acids: CASSVTGSNQPQHF. DNA of the CDR3: TGTGCCAGCAGCGTAACGGGAAGCAATCAGCCCCAGCATTTT.

The chain recombines TRBV29-1 with TRBJ2-1; 7 nucleotides agree with TRBD2. Germline trimming cut 6 bases from V and 0 bases from J; bases unmatched to any gene: 14. The germline gives CDR1 SQVTM, CDR2 ANQGSEA. This CDR3 has 17 residues. DNA of the CDR3: TGCAGCGTACCCGTTAATAGCGGGTCCTACTCCTACAATGAGCAGTTCTTC. Amino acid sequence: CSVPVNSGSYSYNEQFF.